This passage covers 23 T cell receptor beta chains from one sample sequenced in a study of T cell repertoires in cytomegalovirus infection. These receptors' targets are unknown. Each CDR3 protein is one row after TCRdb ran MiXCR on the reads. The sample includes 830,000 or so distinct CDR3 sequences, less than 35% of them seen just once. The material sequenced was cultured CD8+ T cells from PBMCs, taken from culture after CMV antigen stimulation. These receptors were obtained from a human donor in good health (CMV status not recorded). Some clones in this sample may be carry-over from other donors' samples.

This clonotype appeared a few times. This chain joins TRBV20-1 and TRBJ2-7, with 8 bases aligning to TRBD1. The germline gives CDR1 DFQATT, CDR2 SNEGSKA (reference sequence). The V and J ends lost 5 bases and 5 bases, in that order; junction bases with no gene match: 8. CDR3 length equals 13 residues. CDR3 sequence reads: CSADGTGPHEQYF. CDR3 nucleotide sequence: TGCAGTGCTGATGGGACAGGTCCCCACGAGCAGTACTTC.

V and J are TRBV4-3 and TRBJ2-2, with no clear D. V gave up 0 bases and J gave up 1 base, with 9 bases separating them. Germline CDR1 LGHNA, CDR2 YSLEER. This CDR3 comprises 16 residues. The CDR3 nucleotides are TGCGCCAGCAGCCAAGAGGAAATGTGGAACACCGGGGAGCTGTTTTTT. It encodes CASSQEEMWNTGELFF.

This clonotype was found a few times. The V and J genes are TRBV19 and TRBJ2-1; D gene unclear. This CDR3 has 15 residues. Per germline, CDR1 LNHDA and CDR2 SQIVND (reference sequence). Between the trimmed V and J ends, which lost 5 bases and 10 bases, there was a span of 21 bases. The CDR3 spells CASSHPALAEGEQFF. In nucleotides, the CDR3 is TGTGCCAGTAGTCACCCCGCCCTTGCCGAAGGGGAGCAGTTCTTC.

In this sample, this clonotype turned up a few times. This rearrangement joins TRBV7-6 to TRBJ2-5; TRBD2 agrees at 9 bases. This CDR3 has 17 amino acids. Germline V gives CDR1 SGHVS, CDR2 FNYEAQ. Trimming at V came to 1 base and at J to 1 base, leaving 7 bases not matched to a gene. CDR3 DNA: TGTGCCAGCAGCTTAGAGAGAGCGGGGGGCCTCCAAGAGACCCAGTACTTC. As protein: CASSLERAGGLQETQYF.

As concerns this clonotype: A clone one base away is much larger, so this may be a read error. The gene calls are TRBV7-2 and TRBJ1-1; 8 bases match TRBD1. The CDR3 covers 18 residues. Germline V gene data show CDR1 as SGHTA and CDR2 as FQGNSA. This CDR3 is CAISLVYLQGARWTEAFF. CDR3 nucleotides: TGTGCCATCAGCTTAGTCTATTTGCAGGGGGCACGATGGACTGAAGCTTTCTTT.

The genes are TRBV4-1 and TRBJ1-1; D is unresolved. The germline V gene encodes CDR1 MGHRA and CDR2 YSYEKL. CDR3 length: 15 amino acids. V shed 5 bases and J shed 1 base, with 14 bases lying between them. The CDR3 is CASSYSAVENTEAFF. The CDR3 DNA reads as TGCGCCAGCAGCTACTCCGCCGTAGAGAACACTGAAGCTTTCTTT.

The chain recombines TRBV6-2 or TRBV6-3 with TRBJ1-5, with D possibly matching TRBD1 (5 bases). The germline CDR1 and CDR2 sequences are MNHEY and SVGEGT. This CDR3 region has 15 residues. V gave up 3 bases and J gave up 4 bases, with 13 bases separating them. This CDR3 reads CASSYEGIGNQPQHF. In nucleotides, the CDR3 is TGTGCCAGCAGTTATGAGGGGATCGGGAATCAGCCCCAGCATTTT.

This clonotype has more than one count but fewer than ten. The rearrangement links TRBV27 to TRBJ2-5; TRBD1 matches 7 bases. CDR3 length equals 13 residues. After removal of 10 bases from V and 5 bases from J, the junction contained 10 bases not matched to a gene. Germline CDR1 is MNHEY and CDR2 is SMNVEV (reference sequence). In nucleotides, the CDR3 is TGTGCCACAAGGGGGCTGGGTGTCGAGACCCAGTACTTC. Protein: CATRGLGVETQYF.

A few counts support this clonotype. This sequence joins TRBV5-4 and TRBJ2-5; no clear D gene. Germline CDR1 SGHNT, CDR2 YYREEE (reference sequence). The V and J ends lost 0 bases and 5 bases respectively, with 11 bases between them. This CDR3 region has 14 residues. CDR3 protein: CASSLDGIGETQYF. The CDR3 nucleotides are TGTGCCAGCAGCTTGGACGGCATCGGGGAGACCCAGTACTTC.

This clonotype appeared once. The V gene is TRBV27, the J gene TRBJ2-7; D may be TRBD1 or TRBD2 (5 bases each). There are 11 residues in the CDR3. Germline V gene data show CDR1 as MNHEY and CDR2 as SMNVEV (reference sequence). V was trimmed by 10 bases and J by 3 bases, leaving 10 bases between them. CDR3 amino acids: CATGTNYEQYF. As DNA, the CDR3 is TGTGCCACCGGGACGAACTACGAGCAGTACTTC.

The genes are TRBV5-3 and TRBJ2-1; 7 nucleotides line up with TRBD2. TRBV5-3 is given ORF status, its function remaining uncertain. CDR3 size: 15 residues. The junction had 5 bases not matched to a gene; V was cut back by 3 bases and J by 2 bases. CDR3 in DNA: TGTGCCAGAAGCTCAAAGCGGGACCCCTACAATGAGCAGTTCTTC. Its protein is CARSSKRDPYNEQFF.

The chain joins TRBV20-1 to TRBJ1-1, with D perhaps matching TRBD1 (5 bases). The V end was cut by 1 base, the J end by 2 bases, with 11 bases between. CDR3 length: 14 residues. Germline CDR1 DFQATT, CDR2 SNEGSKA (reference sequence). The CDR3 DNA reads as TGCAGTGCTAGAGGGCGGGGGGAAAACACTGAAGCTTTCTTT. This codes for CSARGRGENTEAFF.

This clonotype was detected many times. The J gene is TRBJ2-3, the V gene TRBV28, with D possibly TRBD1 on 5 matching bases. V was pared by 5 bases and J by 0 bases, with 12 bases between. CDR1 is MDHEN and CDR2 is SYDVKM in the germline V gene. The CDR3 has 15 amino acids. The CDR3: CASSLDSSSTDTQYF. In DNA, the CDR3 is TGTGCCAGCAGTCTTGACAGTTCTAGCACAGATACGCAGTATTTT.

The V and J genes are TRBV7-9 and TRBJ2-4, with TRBD1 matching over 7 bases. V lost 4 bases, J lost 4 bases, and 10 bases stayed unmatched. Germline loops: CDR1 SEHNR, CDR2 FQNEAQ (reference sequence). CDR3 length equals 16 residues. CDR3 DNA: TGTGCCAGCAGCTGGAGTGGGGCACAGGGGAAAAACATTCAGTACTTC. Translation gives CASSWSGAQGKNIQYF.

The chain couples TRBV10-3 to TRBJ1-6; D is perhaps TRBD1 (5 bases). V was clipped by 5 bases and J by 8 bases, with 22 bases between them. The CDR3 covers 17 residues. Per the germline V gene, CDR1 is ENHRY and CDR2 is SYGVKD. The DNA of the CDR3 is TGTGCCATCAGTCTCAAGCCCGCGGAGGCGGGGGATTCACCCCTCCACTTT. Its translation is CAISLKPAEAGDSPLHF.

The V gene is TRBV5-1, the J gene TRBJ2-2, with no clear D. Deletions cut 2 bases from V and 6 bases from J, with 8 bases between. The germline CDR1 and CDR2 sequences are SGHRS and YFSETQ. The CDR3 is made up of 13 amino acids. CDR3 protein: CASSFLQSGELFF. The CDR3 DNA reads as TGCGCCAGCAGCTTCCTCCAGTCCGGGGAGCTGTTTTTT.

This clonotype was observed many times. CDR3 in DNA: TGTGCCAGCAGCTTGGGAAACCGTGCGGGCTCTTACAATGAGCAGTTCTTC. This codes for CASSLGNRAGSYNEQFF. This chain links TRBV7-8 with TRBJ2-1, with D possibly matching TRBD2 (5 bases). Trimming took 3 bases from V and 4 from J, leaving 19 bases between them. From germline, CDR1 is SGHVS and CDR2 FQNEAQ. The CDR3 consists of 17 residues. The full variable domain, with the rest looked up from reference TRBV7-8 and TRBJ2-1, is GAGVSQSPRYKVAKRGQDVALRCDPISGHVSLFWYQQALGQGPEFLTYFQNEAQLDKSGLPSDRFFAERPEGSVSTLKIQRTQQEDSAVYLCASSLGNRAGSYNEQFFGPGTRLTVL.

The chain recombines TRBV25-1 with TRBJ1-4; the D is unclear. Trimming cost V 1 base and J 5 bases, with 8 bases left between them. The CDR3 contains 14 residues. The germline V gene has CDR1 MGHDK and CDR2 SYGVNS. CDR3 sequence: CASSEFEENEKLFF. The CDR3 coding sequence is TGTGCCAGCAGTGAATTCGAGGAGAATGAAAAACTGTTTTTT.

The rearrangement links TRBV24-1 to TRBJ1-4, with 7 bases aligning to TRBD1. Germline CDR1 KGHDR, CDR2 SFDVKD. This CDR3 has 13 residues. Trimming took 10 bases from V and 8 from J; bases not matched to a gene: 9. The CDR3 nucleotides are TGTGCCACACAAGGGGGCAGGGGAGAAAAACTGTTTTTT. Translating it yields CATQGGRGEKLFF.

This clonotype turned up a few times. This rearrangement joins TRBV6-2 or TRBV6-3 to TRBJ2-5; D remains unclear. V shed 7 bases and J shed 6 bases, with 15 bases lying between them. Germline-derived CDR1 and CDR2 are MNHEY and SVGEGT. The CDR3 length is 13 residues. The CDR3 nucleotides read TGTGCCAGCAAAGACGACCTTGGACAGACCCAGTACTTC. Protein sequence: CASKDDLGQTQYF.

This clonotype was counted a single time. The genes are TRBV9 and TRBJ1-5, with D possibly matching TRBD1 (6 bases). The germline V gene encodes CDR1 SGDLS and CDR2 YYNGEE. Trimming took off 5 bases at V and 2 bases at J, with 14 bases between the two ends. This CDR3 is built from 15 residues. The CDR3 coding sequence is TGTGCCAGCAGGTTGGCCGGGGGCGGCAATCAGCCCCAGCATTTT. Residues: CASRLAGGGNQPQHF.

The V call is TRBV5-3, the J call TRBJ2-7; no clear D. TRBV5-3 is marked as an open reading frame, function uncertain. Trimming took 8 bases from V and 2 from J, leaving 23 bases between them. This CDR3 contains 16 residues. CDR3 nucleotides: TGTGCCAGCAGCCCCAGAAGGGTACCCGGACCCTACGAGCAGTACTTC. Encoded protein: CASSPRRVPGPYEQYF.

This clonotype was detected a few times. The V and J genes are TRBV19 and TRBJ2-1; D unclear. The CDR3 is 13 residues long. Germline CDR1 is LNHDA and CDR2 is SQIVND (reference sequence). With 8 bases removed from V and 5 bases from J, the gap between germline ends came to 13 bases. As DNA, the CDR3 is TGTGCCAGTTGGTCAAAGGAAAACAATGAGCAGTTCTTC. Residues: CASWSKENNEQFF.